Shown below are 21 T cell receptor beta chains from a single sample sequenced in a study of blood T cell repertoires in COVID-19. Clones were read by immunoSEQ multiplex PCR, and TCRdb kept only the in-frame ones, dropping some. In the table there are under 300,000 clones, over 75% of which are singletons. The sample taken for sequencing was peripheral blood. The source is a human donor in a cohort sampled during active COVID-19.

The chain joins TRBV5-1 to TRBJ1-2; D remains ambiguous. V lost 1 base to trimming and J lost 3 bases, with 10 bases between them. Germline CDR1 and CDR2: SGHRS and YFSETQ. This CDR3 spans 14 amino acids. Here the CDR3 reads CASSLSREHYGYTF. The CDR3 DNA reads TGCGCCAGCAGCTTGTCTCGGGAACACTATGGCTACACCTTC. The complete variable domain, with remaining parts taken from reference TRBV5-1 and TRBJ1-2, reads KAGVTQTPRYLIKTRGQQVTLSCSPISGHRSVSWYQQTPGQGLQFLFEYFSETQRNKGNFPGRFSGRQFSNSRSEMNVSTLELGDSALYLCASSLSREHYGYTFGSGTRLTVV.

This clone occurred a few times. CDR3 region: CASSVDPGINNEQFF. CDR3 DNA sequence: TGTGCCAGCAGCGTAGACCCGGGAATCAACAATGAGCAGTTCTTC. The gene calls are TRBV9 and TRBJ2-1; a weak D match, TRBD2 (5 bases). Trimming took 0 bases from V and 5 from J, leaving 12 bases between them. The germline V gene encodes CDR1 SGDLS and CDR2 YYNGEE. The CDR3 has 15 amino acids.

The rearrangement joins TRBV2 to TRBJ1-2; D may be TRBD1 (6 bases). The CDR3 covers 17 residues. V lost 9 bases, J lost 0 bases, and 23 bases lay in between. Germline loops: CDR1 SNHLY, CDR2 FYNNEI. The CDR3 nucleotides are TGTGCCAGGGGCCGAAGGGGGAAGACAGCCACTAACTATGGCTACACCTTC. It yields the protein CARGRRGKTATNYGYTF.

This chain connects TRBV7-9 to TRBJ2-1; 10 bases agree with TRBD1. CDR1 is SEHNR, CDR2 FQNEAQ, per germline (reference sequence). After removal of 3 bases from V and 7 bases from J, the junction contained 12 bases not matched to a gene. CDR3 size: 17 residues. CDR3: CASSLGTGVSPLNEQFF. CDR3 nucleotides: TGTGCCAGCAGCTTGGGGACAGGGGTGTCCCCTTTAAATGAGCAGTTCTTC. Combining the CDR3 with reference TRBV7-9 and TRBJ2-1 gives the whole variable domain DTGVSQNPRHKITKRGQNVTFRCDPISEHNRLYWYRQTLGQGPEFLTYFQNEAQLEKSRLLSDRFSAERPKGSFSTLEIQRTEQGDSAMYLCASSLGTGVSPLNEQFFGPGTRLTVL.

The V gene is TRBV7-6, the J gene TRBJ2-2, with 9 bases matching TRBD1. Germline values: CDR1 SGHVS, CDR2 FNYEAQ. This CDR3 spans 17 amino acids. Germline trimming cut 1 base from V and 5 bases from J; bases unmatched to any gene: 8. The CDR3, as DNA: TGTGCCAGCAGCTTAGGGTGGACAGGGGAAGGGACCGGGGAGCTGTTTTTT. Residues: CASSLGWTGEGTGELFF.

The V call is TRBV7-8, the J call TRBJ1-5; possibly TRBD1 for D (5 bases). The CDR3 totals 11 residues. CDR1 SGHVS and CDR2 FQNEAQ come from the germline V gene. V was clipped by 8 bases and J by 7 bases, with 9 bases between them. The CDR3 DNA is TGTGCCAGCGGAGGGGAGCAGCCCCAGCATTTT. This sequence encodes CASGGEQPQHF.

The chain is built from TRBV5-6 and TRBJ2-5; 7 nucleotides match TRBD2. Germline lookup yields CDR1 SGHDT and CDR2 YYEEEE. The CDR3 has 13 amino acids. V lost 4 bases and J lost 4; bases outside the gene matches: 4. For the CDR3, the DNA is TGTGCCAGCAGCCTGGGACTACCAGAGACCCAGTACTTC. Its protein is CASSLGLPETQYF.

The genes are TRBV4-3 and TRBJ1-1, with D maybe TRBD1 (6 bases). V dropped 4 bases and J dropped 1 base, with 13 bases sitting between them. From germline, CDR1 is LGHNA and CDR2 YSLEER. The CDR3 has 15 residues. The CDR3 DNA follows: TGCGCCAGCAGCCGGGGGACAATTGGGAACACTGAAGCTTTCTTT. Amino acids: CASSRGTIGNTEAFF.

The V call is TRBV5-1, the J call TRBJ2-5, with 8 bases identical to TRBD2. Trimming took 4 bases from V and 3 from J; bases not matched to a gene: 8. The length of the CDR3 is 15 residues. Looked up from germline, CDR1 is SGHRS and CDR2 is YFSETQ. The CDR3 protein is CASSPAGGKEETQYF. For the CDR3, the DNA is TGCGCCAGCAGCCCGGCGGGGGGTAAGGAAGAGACCCAGTACTTC.

In nucleotides, the CDR3 is TGTGCCAGCAGCGCATCGACTAGCGGGAGGCCGAATGAGCAGTTCTTC. This translates into CASSASTSGRPNEQFF. The chain employs TRBV9 and TRBJ2-1; 13 bases align to TRBD2. Per germline, CDR1 SGDLS and CDR2 YYNGEE. CDR3 length equals 16 residues. J gave up 7 bases and V 3 bases, and 7 bases lay outside the gene matches.

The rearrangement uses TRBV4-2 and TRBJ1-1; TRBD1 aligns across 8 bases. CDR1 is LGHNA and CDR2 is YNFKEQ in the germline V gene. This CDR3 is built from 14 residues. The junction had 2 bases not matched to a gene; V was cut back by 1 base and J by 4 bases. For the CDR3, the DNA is TGTGCCAGCAGCCAAGCTACAGGGGGCACTGAAGCTTTCTTT. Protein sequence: CASSQATGGTEAFF.

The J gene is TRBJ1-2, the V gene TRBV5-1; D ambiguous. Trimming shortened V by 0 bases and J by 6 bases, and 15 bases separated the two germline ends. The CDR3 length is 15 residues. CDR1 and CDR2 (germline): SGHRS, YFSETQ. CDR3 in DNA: TGCGCCAGCAGCTTGGAGGGAACGGGGAGGGATGGCTACACCTTC. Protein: CASSLEGTGRDGYTF.

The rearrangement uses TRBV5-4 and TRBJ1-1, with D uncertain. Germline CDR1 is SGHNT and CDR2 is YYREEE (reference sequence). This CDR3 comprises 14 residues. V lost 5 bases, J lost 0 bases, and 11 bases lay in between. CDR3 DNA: TGTGCCAGCAGTGTACGCGGGGTGAACACTGAAGCTTTCTTT. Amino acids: CASSVRGVNTEAFF.

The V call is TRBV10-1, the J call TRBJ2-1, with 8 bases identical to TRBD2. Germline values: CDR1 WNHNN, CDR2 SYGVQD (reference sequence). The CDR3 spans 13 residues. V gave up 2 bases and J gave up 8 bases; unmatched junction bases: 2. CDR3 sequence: CASSEPAGDEQFF. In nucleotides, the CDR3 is TGCGCCAGCAGTGAGCCAGCGGGAGATGAGCAGTTCTTC.

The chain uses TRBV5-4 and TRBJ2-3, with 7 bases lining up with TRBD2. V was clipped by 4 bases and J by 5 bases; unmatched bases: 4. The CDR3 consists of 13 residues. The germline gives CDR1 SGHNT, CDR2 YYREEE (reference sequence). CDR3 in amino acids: CASSPPSGDTQYF. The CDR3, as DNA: TGTGCCAGCAGCCCTCCTAGCGGAGATACGCAGTATTTT.

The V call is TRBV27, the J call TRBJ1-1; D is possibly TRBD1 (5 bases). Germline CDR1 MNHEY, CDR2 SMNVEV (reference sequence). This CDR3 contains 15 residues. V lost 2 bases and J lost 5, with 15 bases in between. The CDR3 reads CASSLPGVGGTEAFF. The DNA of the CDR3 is TGTGCCAGCAGTTTACCGGGTGTGGGGGGGACTGAAGCTTTCTTT.

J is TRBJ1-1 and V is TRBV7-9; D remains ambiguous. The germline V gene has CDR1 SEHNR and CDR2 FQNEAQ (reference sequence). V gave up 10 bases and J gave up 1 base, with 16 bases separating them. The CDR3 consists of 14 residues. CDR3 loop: CAIPGGAGNTEAFF. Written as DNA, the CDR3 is TGTGCCATACCCGGCGGCGCCGGGAACACTGAAGCTTTCTTT. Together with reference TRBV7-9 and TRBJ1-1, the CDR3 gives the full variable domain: DTGVSQNPRHKITKRGQNVTFRCDPISEHNRLYWYRQTLGQGPEFLTYFQNEAQLEKSRLLSDRFSAERPKGSFSTLEIQRTEQGDSAMYLCAIPGGAGNTEAFFGQGTRLTVV.

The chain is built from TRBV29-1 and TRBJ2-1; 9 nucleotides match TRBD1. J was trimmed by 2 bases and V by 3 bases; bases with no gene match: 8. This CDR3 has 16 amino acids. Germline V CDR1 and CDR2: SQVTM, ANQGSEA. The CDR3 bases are TGCAGCGTTGAGGATACAGGGGGCTACACCTACAATGAGCAGTTCTTC. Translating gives CSVEDTGGYTYNEQFF.

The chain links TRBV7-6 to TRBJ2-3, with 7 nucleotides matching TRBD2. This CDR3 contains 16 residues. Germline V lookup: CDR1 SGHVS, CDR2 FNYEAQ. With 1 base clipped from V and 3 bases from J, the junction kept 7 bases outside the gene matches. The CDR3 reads CASSLVGGRSTDTQYF. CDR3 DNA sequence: TGTGCCAGCAGCTTAGTCGGCGGGAGAAGTACAGATACGCAGTATTTT.

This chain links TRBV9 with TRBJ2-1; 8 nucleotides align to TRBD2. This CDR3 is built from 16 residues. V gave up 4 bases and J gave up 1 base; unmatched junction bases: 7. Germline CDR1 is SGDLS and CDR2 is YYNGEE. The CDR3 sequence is CASSPRTSNSYNEQFF. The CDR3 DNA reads TGTGCCAGCAGCCCGAGGACTAGCAATTCCTACAATGAGCAGTTCTTC.

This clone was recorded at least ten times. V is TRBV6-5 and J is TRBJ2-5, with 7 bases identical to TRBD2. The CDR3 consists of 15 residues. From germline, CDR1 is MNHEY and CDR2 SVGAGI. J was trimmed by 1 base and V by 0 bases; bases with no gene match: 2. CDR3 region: CASSYSGLPQETQYF. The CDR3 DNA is TGTGCCAGCAGTTACTCGGGACTACCCCAAGAGACCCAGTACTTC.